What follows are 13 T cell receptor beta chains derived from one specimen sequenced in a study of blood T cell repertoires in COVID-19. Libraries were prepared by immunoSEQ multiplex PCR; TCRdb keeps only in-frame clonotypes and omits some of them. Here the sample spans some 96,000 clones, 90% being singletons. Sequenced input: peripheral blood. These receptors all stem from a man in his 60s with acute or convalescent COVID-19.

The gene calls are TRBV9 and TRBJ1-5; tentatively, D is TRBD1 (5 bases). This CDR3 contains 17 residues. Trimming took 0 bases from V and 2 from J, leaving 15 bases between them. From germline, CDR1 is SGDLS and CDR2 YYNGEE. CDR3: CASSVGPSGVGNQPQHF. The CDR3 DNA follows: TGTGCCAGCAGCGTAGGCCCCTCGGGGGTGGGCAATCAGCCCCAGCATTTT.

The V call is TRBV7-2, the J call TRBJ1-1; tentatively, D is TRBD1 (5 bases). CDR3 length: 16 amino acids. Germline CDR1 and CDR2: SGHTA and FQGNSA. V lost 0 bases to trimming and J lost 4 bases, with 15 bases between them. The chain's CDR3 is CASSLAGTPTGTEAFF. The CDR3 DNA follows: TGTGCCAGCAGCTTAGCAGGGACTCCTACGGGCACTGAAGCTTTCTTT.

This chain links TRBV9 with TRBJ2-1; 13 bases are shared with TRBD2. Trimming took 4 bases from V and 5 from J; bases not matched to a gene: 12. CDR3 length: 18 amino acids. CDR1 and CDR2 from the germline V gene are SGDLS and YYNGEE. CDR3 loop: CASSTGLAGAVTHNEQFF. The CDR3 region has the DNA TGTGCCAGCAGCACCGGACTAGCGGGGGCCGTCACTCACAATGAGCAGTTCTTC.

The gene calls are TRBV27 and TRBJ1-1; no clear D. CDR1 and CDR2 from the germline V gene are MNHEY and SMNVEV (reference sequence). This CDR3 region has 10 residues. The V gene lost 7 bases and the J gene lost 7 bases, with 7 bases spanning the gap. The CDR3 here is CASIGYEAFF. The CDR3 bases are TGTGCCAGCATCGGGTATGAAGCTTTCTTT.

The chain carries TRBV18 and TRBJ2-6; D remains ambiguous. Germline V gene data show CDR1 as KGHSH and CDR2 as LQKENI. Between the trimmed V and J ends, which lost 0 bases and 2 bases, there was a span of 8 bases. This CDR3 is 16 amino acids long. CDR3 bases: TGTGCCAGCTCACCACCATCCAGGACTGGGGCCAACGTCCTGACTTTC. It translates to CASSPPSRTGANVLTF.

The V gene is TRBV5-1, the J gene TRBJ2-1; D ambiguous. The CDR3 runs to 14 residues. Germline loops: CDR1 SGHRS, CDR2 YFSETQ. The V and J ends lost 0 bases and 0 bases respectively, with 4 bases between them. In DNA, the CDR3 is TGCGCCAGCAGCTTGGTCTTCTCCTACAATGAGCAGTTCTTC. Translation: CASSLVFSYNEQFF.

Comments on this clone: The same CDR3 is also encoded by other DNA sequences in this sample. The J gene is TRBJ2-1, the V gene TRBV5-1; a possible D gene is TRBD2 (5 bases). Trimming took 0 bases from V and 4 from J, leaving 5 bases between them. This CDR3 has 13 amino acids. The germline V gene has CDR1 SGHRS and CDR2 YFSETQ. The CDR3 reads CASSLGGYNEQFF. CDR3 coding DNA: TGCGCCAGCAGCTTGGGCGGGTACAATGAGCAGTTCTTC.

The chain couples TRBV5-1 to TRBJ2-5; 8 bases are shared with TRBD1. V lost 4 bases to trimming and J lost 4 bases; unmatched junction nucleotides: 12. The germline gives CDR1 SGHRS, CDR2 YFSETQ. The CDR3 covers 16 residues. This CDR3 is CASSPFGQGAGETQYF. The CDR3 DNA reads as TGCGCCAGCAGCCCCTTCGGGCAGGGGGCTGGAGAGACCCAGTACTTC.

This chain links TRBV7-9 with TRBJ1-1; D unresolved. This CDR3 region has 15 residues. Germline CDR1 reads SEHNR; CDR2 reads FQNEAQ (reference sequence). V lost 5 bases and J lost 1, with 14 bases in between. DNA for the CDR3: TGTGCCAGCAGCGCTGACGATCCGGGGAACACTGAAGCTTTCTTT. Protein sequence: CASSADDPGNTEAFF.

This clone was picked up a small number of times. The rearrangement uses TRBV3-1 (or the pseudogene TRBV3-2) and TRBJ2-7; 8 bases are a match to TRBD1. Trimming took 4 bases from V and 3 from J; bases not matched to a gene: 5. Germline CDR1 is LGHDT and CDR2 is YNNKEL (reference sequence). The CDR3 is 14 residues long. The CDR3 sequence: CASSPGTGLYEQYV. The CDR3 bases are TGTGCCAGCAGCCCCGGGACAGGTCTCTACGAGCAGTACGTC.

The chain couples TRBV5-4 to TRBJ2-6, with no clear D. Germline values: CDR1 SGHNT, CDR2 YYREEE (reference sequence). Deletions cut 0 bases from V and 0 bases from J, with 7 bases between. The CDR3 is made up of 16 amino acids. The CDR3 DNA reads TGTGCCAGCAGCTTGGGCCCGAGCTCTGGGGCCAACGTCCTGACTTTC. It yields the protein CASSLGPSSGANVLTF.

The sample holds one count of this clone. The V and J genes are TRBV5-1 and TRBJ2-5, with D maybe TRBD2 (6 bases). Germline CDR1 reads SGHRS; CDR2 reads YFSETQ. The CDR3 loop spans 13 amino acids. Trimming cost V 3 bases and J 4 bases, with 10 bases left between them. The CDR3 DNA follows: TGCGCCAGCAGCTGGAGGGTAGGAGAGACCCAGTACTTC. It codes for CASSWRVGETQYF.

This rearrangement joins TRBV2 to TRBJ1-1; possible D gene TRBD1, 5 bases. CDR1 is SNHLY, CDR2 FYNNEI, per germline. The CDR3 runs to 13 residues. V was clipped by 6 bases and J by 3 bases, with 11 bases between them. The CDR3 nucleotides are TGTGCCAGCAGCTCAGACAGCTACACTGAAGCTTTCTTT. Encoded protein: CASSSDSYTEAFF.